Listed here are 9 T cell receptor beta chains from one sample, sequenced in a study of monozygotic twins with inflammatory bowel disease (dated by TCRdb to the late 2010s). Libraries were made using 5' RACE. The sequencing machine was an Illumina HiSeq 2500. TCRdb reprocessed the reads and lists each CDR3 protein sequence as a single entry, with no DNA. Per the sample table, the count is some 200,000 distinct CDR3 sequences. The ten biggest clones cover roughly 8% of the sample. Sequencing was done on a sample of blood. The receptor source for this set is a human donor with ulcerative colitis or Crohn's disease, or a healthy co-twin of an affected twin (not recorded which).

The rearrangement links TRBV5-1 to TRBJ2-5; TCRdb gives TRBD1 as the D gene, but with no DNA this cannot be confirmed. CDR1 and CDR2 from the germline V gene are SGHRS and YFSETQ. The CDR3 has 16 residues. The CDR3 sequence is CASSVEPGPRQETQYF.

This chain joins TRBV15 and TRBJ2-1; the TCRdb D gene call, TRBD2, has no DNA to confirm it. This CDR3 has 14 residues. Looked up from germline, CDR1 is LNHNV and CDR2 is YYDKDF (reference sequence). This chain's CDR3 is CATSRGGSGNEQFF.

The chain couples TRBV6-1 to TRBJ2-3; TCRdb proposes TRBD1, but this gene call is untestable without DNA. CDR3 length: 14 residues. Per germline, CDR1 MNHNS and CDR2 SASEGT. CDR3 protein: CASSGGQGTNTQYF.

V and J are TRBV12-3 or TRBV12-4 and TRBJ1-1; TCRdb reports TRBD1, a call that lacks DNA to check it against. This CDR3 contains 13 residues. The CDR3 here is CASSLRGNTEVFF.

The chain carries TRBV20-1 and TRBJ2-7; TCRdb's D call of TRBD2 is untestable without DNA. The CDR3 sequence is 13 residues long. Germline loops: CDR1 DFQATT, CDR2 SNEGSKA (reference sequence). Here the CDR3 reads CSPRSGGLDEQYF.

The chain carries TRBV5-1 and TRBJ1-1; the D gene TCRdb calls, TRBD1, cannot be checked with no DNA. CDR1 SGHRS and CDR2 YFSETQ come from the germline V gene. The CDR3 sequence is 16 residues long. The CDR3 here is CASSPRQVGLNTEAFF.

CDR3 region: CASSLEPGAGGNNEQFF. The V gene is TRBV7-2, the J gene TRBJ2-1; TCRdb designates TRBD2, a call that cannot be tested without DNA. Germline CDR1 is SGHTA and CDR2 is FQGNSA. This CDR3 contains 17 residues.

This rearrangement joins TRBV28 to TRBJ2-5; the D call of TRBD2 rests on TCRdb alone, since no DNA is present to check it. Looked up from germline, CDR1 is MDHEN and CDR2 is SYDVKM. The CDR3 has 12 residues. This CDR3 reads CASTGRVETQYF.

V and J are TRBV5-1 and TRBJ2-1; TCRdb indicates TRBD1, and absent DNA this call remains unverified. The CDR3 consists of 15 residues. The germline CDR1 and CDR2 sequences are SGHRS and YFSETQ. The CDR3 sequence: CASSSYRDPYNEQFF.